This entry lists 10 T cell receptor beta chains sequenced from one sample in a study of shared clonotypes between healthy human individuals. Method: immunoSEQ multiplex PCR; TCRdb's copy keeps in-frame clones and lacks some. Among just over 2,000,000 clones, roughly 95% were seen once, and the ten largest hold more than 0.1%. Sequenced input: naive CD4+ T cells sorted from blood. Regarding subset: CD45RA+ positively selected. The receptor set was obtained from a man aged 18 to 29 in good health.

The rearrangement links TRBV7-3 to TRBJ2-3; tentatively, D is TRBD1 (6 bases). CDR3 size: 15 residues. V lost 5 bases and J 2 bases, leaving 14 bases between the germline ends. Germline values: CDR1 SGHTA, CDR2 FQGTGA. CDR3 protein: CASSRQGSNTDTQYF. CDR3 nucleotide sequence: TGTGCCAGCAGCCGCCAGGGGTCTAACACAGATACGCAGTATTTT.

V is TRBV7-8 and J is TRBJ2-3; D gene unclear. V lost 6 bases and J 3 bases, leaving 13 bases between the germline ends. Germline lookup yields CDR1 SGHVS and CDR2 FQNEAQ. CDR3 length: 14 residues. CDR3 amino acids: CASSSVGGTDTQYF. CDR3 coding DNA: TGTGCCAGCAGTTCCGTTGGTGGGACAGATACGCAGTATTTT.

The CDR3 region is CASSQGTGGNSYEQYF. The DNA of the CDR3 is TGCGCCAGCAGCCAGGGTACAGGGGGCAATAGTTACGAGCAGTACTTC. The chain couples TRBV4-3 to TRBJ2-7, with 9 bases fitting TRBD1. Germline assignment: CDR1 LGHNA and CDR2 YSLEER. This CDR3 comprises 16 residues. Trimming took 3 bases from V and 4 from J; bases not matched to a gene: 10.

About this clone itself: Different DNA sequences within this sample yield the same CDR3. The chain combines TRBV7-9 with TRBJ2-3; D uncertain. Deletions cut 3 bases from V and 0 bases from J, with 10 bases between. Germline-derived CDR1 and CDR2 are SEHNR and FQNEAQ (reference sequence). This CDR3 comprises 15 residues. CDR3 bases: TGTGCCAGCAGCTTGGGCCAAACTAGCACAGATACGCAGTATTTT. Protein sequence: CASSLGQTSTDTQYF.

The rearrangement joins TRBV27 to TRBJ2-5, with D unclear. V lost 9 bases and J 5 bases, leaving 13 bases between the germline ends. Germline CDR1 and CDR2: MNHEY and SMNVEV (reference sequence). The CDR3 is 12 residues long. The CDR3 is CASWSVSETQYF. CDR3 DNA: TGTGCCAGTTGGAGCGTCAGCGAGACCCAGTACTTC.

This chain joins TRBV7-9 and TRBJ2-7; D gene unclear. V gave up 3 bases and J gave up 3 bases, with 6 bases separating them. This CDR3 is 12 amino acids long. The germline CDR1 and CDR2 sequences are SEHNR and FQNEAQ (reference sequence). CDR3 protein: CASSFEVYEQYF. CDR3 coding DNA: TGTGCCAGCAGCTTTGAAGTCTACGAGCAGTACTTC.

The chain joins TRBV5-1 to TRBJ2-2; 14 nucleotides line up with TRBD2. Per germline, CDR1 SGHRS and CDR2 YFSETQ. CDR3 length: 17 residues. The V segment lost 6 bases and the J segment 0 bases; nucleotides outside the gene matches: 4. The CDR3 is CASTWTSGGPNTGELFF. Written as DNA, the CDR3 is TGCGCCAGCACATGGACTAGCGGGGGGCCGAACACCGGGGAGCTGTTTTTT.

This clone was seen a handful of times. This chain connects TRBV19 to TRBJ2-2; 10 nucleotides line up with TRBD2. The CDR3 runs to 14 residues. Germline loops: CDR1 LNHDA, CDR2 SQIVND (reference sequence). With 8 bases clipped from V and 6 bases from J, the junction kept 6 bases outside the gene matches. CDR3 nucleotide sequence: TGTGCCAGTGGACCGGGACTAGCGTCCGGGGAGCTGTTTTTT. Its protein is CASGPGLASGELFF.

This sequence joins TRBV5-1 and TRBJ2-7; TRBD1 matches 9 bases. Germline V CDR1 and CDR2: SGHRS, YFSETQ. This CDR3 region has 16 residues. V lost 4 bases to trimming and J lost 5 bases; unmatched junction nucleotides: 13. The CDR3 region is CASSQATGTGFHEQYF. CDR3 sequence (DNA): TGCGCCAGCAGCCAAGCTACCGGGACAGGGTTCCACGAGCAGTACTTC. Supplemented by reference TRBV5-1 and TRBJ2-7, the full variable domain reads KAGVTQTPRYLIKTRGQQVTLSCSPISGHRSVSWYQQTPGQGLQFLFEYFSETQRNKGNFPGRFSGRQFSNSRSEMNVSTLELGDSALYLCASSQATGTGFHEQYFGPGTRLTVT.

This rearrangement joins TRBV7-9 to TRBJ2-7, with 13 bases matching TRBD2. This CDR3 region has 14 residues. The V segment lost 5 bases and the J segment 6 bases; nucleotides outside the gene matches: 4. Germline lookup yields CDR1 SEHNR and CDR2 FQNEAQ (reference sequence). The CDR3 sequence is CASSTSGRAAEQYF. In nucleotides, the CDR3 is TGTGCCAGCAGCACTAGCGGGAGGGCCGCCGAGCAGTACTTC.